This TCR beta chain derives from a study of blood T cells in healthy people across ages (dated by TCRdb to between 2015 and 2016). With respect to the entire study: In model experiments, roughly one uniquely barcoded TCR beta cDNA molecule per two T cells was captured by template switching. Four age groups were formed from the donors: young (average 16 years), middle-aged (around 37), aged (around 68) and long-lived (about 80). For two donors (one aged 18 to 29 and one aged 80 or older), the study analyzed two additional independent replicas of 1 million unique cDNA reads from the same blood draw. Age-related changes in TCR beta repertoire diversity were measured in the study by deep sequencing normalized with unique cDNA molecular identifiers. Results the study describes overall, beyond this receptor: Total diversity estimates from one million sequenced T cells were considered lower bounds and underestimates. The percentage of naive T cells measured by flow cytometry correlated strongly with observed TCR beta diversity. Observed TCR beta diversity per million T cells fell roughly linearly with age, and a significant reduction was already apparent by age around 40. Bulk unsorted PBMC profiling prevented conclusive comparison of naive and antigen-experienced compartments. Compared with the aged group, more naive CD4+ T cells, fewer expanded clones and increased TCR diversity were shown by the long-lived group, suggesting age selection. Donor CMV infection status was unknown, potentially confounding age-related changes in expanded clonotypes.

Library preparation was by 5' RACE. TCRdb lists the instrument as Illumina HiSeq 2500. The second PCR ran for roughly 7 to 11 cycles and used a J-beta primer mix along with a sample-barcoded 5' primer. A template-switch 5' adaptor carrying 12 random nucleotides introduced a unique molecular identifier onto each TCR beta cDNA molecule. At least 2.5 million CDR3-containing paired-end reads were obtained from each sample. First-strand cDNA was synthesized from all RNA with the Mint cDNA synthesis kit, primed by a TRBC-specific oligonucleotide. After uracil-DNA glycosylase treatment, a first 18-cycle PCR used universal primers M1SS and BC2_uni_R on all cDNA. The paper's data handling went like this. For normalization, 1 million high-quality reads, each with a distinct molecular identifier, were randomly selected from each sample. Instead of being binned into consensus sequences, reads with shared molecular identifiers were discarded. MiTCR, set to a Q25 quality threshold and the strictest error-elimination algorithm, was used for CDR3 identification, clonotype clustering and error correction. A nonparametric unseen species model with Euler transformation was used to estimate lower-bound total TCR beta diversity. TCRdb passed the public sequencing reads through fastp at Q25 and MiXCR, retaining productive beta sequences. A single entry per CDR3 protein holds the most common genes and DNA from its merged rows. TCRdb's processing, not the authors', yielded these V and J calls. In all, the sample holds nearly 800,000 distinct CDR3 sequences, and roughly 25% of those were seen once. Together, the top ten hold approximately 3.7% of the sample.

The donors were some 36 Caucasian individuals from Russia, aged 6 to 90 years, who were systemically healthy. Each donor gave approximately 10 milliliters of peripheral blood, collected into EDTA-treated Vacutainer tubes. PBMCs were isolated by Ficoll-Paque density-gradient centrifugation, with at least 6 million obtained per sample. Total RNA was extracted from PBMCs with Trizol reagent, with at least 6 micrograms obtained per sample. The percentages of naive CD45RAhigh/CD27high T cells were determined by flow cytometry on a PBMC aliquot from every donor. Points on this clonotype: The antigen it recognizes is unknown. No base-level quality is on record; no much larger clone is a single base apart.

The CDR3 goes from the cysteine to the phenylalanine over 14 residues. Only the CDR3 portion is preserved as DNA: 42 bases, with reading frame beginning at the first base. V and J are truncated by 1 base and 3 bases respectively, leaving an intervening sequence of 9 bases. Via the germline V gene, CDR1 is MGHRA and CDR2 YSYEKL. These data were also filed under a second study, of T cells of mothers and their children. Reported in the second study: Nine systemically healthy Caucasian individuals served as donors, namely three mothers together with their six children. cDNA synthesis used all of the extracted RNA, with approximately 1.4 ug of RNA in each 15 ul reaction. Sample barcodes and 2-4 random nucleotides were added via the M1S primer in the second PCR. More than 9 million TCR beta CDR3 reads were obtained from each mother, and some 3.2 million reads were obtained from each child. Thymic selection similarly shapes TCR recombination output in related and unrelated pairs, with minor effect from inherited differences. Normalized repertoire overlap was always found to be slightly, but never significantly, higher in related mother-child pairs than in unrelated mother-child pairs. No persistent microchimeric T cell clones were found, with a detection sensitivity of 85 to 100 clones per million clonotypes. In the study, deep NGS was used to compare the TCR beta repertoires of mothers and children, and features distinguishing related mother-child pairs from unrelated individuals were sought. On average, the children were roughly 11 +/- 4 years old, while the mothers were about 38 +/- 4 years old. Libraries were sequenced on Illumina HiSeq 2000 with 100+100 nt paired-end reads after adapter ligation with NEBNext reagents. To prevent cross-contamination, the mother and child libraries were prepared a month apart and were sequenced in separate runs. For each donor, somewhere between about 450,000 and 2,200,000 distinct TCR beta clonotypes were identified. Naive TCR beta clonotypes were estimated from low-frequency clonotypes matched to each donor's FACS-determined naive share, without sorting.

The chain employs TRBV4-1 and TRBJ2-5; 5 matching bases give a weak D call of TRBD2. This TCR was sampled from a boy between 10 and 17 years old in good health. Sample: blood. The nucleotide sequence is TGCGCCAGCAGCCAAGTTGGGAGTGAAGAGACCCAGTACTTC. Translated, this gives CASSQVGSEETQYF.